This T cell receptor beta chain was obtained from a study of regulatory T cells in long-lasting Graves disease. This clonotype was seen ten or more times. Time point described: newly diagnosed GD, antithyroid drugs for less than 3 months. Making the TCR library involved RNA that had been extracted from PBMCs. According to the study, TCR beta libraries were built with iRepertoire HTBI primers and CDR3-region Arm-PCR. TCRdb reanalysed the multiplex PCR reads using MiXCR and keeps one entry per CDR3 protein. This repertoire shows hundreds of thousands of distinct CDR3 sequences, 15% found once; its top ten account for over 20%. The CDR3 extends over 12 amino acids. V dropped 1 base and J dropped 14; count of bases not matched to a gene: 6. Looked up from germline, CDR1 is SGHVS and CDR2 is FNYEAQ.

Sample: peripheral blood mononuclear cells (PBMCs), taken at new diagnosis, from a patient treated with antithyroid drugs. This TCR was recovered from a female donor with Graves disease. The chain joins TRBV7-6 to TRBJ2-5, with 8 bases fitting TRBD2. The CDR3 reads CASSLGGLGPYF. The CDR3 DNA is TGTGCCAGCAGCTTAGGGGGACTAGGTCCCTACTTC. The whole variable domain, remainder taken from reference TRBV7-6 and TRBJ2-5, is GAGVSQSPRYKVTKRGQDVALRCDPISGHVSLYWYRQALGQGPEFLTYFNYEAQQDKSGLPNDRFSAERPEGSISTLTIQRTEQRDSAMYRCASSLGGLGPYFGPGTRLLVL.